This entry lists 6 T cell receptor beta chains sequenced from one sample in a study of cytomegalovirus exposure and HLA in healthy donors. 60 Vbeta and 13 Jbeta primers were used in PCR. Repertoires were generated with immunoSEQ multiplex PCR, while TCRdb's copy carries only in-frame clones and drops some. Of 90,000 or so clones in the sample, approximately 85% were seen once. The sequencing input was PBMCs. Receptors originate from a young man in good health and CMV-seropositive.

The chain uses TRBV10-3 and TRBJ2-6; D perhaps matches TRBD1 (6 bases). With 10 bases removed from V and 0 bases from J, the gap between germline ends came to 10 bases. This CDR3 contains 14 residues. The germline V gene has CDR1 ENHRY and CDR2 SYGVKD. CDR3 loop: CATGQFSGANVLTF. The CDR3 DNA follows: TGTGCCACCGGACAGTTCTCTGGGGCCAACGTCCTGACTTTC.

The V and J genes are TRBV27 and TRBJ1-1; tentatively, D is TRBD1 (5 bases). The germline gives CDR1 MNHEY, CDR2 SMNVEV (reference sequence). V was shortened by 2 bases and J by 4 bases, with 14 bases between the two germline ends. This CDR3 spans 15 amino acids. CDR3 coding DNA: TGTGCCAGCAGTTTAATTAGGGGCGGCGGCACTGAAGCTTTCTTT. Protein sequence: CASSLIRGGGTEAFF.

This chain uses TRBV11-2 with TRBJ2-3; 8 bases fit TRBD2. The trim removed 4 bases at V and 5 bases at J, leaving 5 bases unmatched. From germline, CDR1 is SGHAT and CDR2 FQNNGV. This CDR3 comprises 14 residues. The CDR3 loop is CASSWREDGDTQYF. CDR3 coding DNA: TGTGCCAGCAGCTGGCGGGAGGATGGAGATACGCAGTATTTT.

The chain uses TRBV10-1 and TRBJ2-2; 8 bases map to TRBD1. Germline loops: CDR1 WNHNN, CDR2 SYGVQD (reference sequence). The length of the CDR3 is 13 residues. V shed 7 bases and J 4 bases; nucleotides not matched to a gene: 2. The DNA of the CDR3 is TGCGCCAGCACAGGGGGCACCACCGGGGAGCTGTTTTTT. The encoded protein is CASTGGTTGELFF.

This clone came up a few times. This chain uses TRBV27 with TRBJ2-4; 10 nucleotides agree with TRBD2. After removal of 7 bases from V and 7 bases from J, the junction contained 4 bases not matched to a gene. In germline, CDR1 is MNHEY, CDR2 SMNVEV (reference sequence). CDR3 length: 13 residues. In nucleotides, the CDR3 is TGTGCCAGCAAGCGGGAGGGCGGGAACATTCAGTACTTC. Encoded protein: CASKREGGNIQYF.

The chain joins TRBV27 to TRBJ2-7, with D perhaps matching TRBD1 (6 bases). CDR1 and CDR2 from the germline V gene are MNHEY and SMNVEV (reference sequence). The CDR3 extends over 16 amino acids. V dropped 3 bases and J dropped 6 bases, with 21 bases sitting between them. The CDR3 DNA reads as TGTGCCAGCAGTTTTGACCTACCCACTGGACAGCTCGAGCAGTACTTC. It translates to CASSFDLPTGQLEQYF.